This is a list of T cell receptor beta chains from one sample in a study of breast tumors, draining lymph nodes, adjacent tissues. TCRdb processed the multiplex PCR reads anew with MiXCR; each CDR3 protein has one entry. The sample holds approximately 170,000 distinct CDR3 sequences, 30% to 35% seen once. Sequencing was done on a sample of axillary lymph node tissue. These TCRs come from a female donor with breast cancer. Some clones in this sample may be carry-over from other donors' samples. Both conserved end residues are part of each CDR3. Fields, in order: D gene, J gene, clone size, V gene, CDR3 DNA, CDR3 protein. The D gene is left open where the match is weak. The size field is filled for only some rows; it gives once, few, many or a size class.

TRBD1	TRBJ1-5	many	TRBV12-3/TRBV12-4	TGTGCCAGCAGGACAGGGGGCAATCAGCCCCAGCATTTT	CASRTGGNQPQHF
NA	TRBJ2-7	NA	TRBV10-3	TGTGCCATCAGCCCCAGCGGAGGGACACTCTACGAGCAGTACTTC	CAISPSGGTLYEQYF
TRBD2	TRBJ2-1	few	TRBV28	TGTGCCAGCAACGGGAGGGTTGAGCAGTTCTTC	CASNGRVEQFF
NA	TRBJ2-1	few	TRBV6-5	TGTGCCAGCTCCCGGAACCTACTAGGGTACGCTGAGCAGTTCTTC	CASSRNLLGYAEQFF
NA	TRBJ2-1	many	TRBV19	TGTGCCAGTAGTAGCCTTCGAGGCAAAGGTCCCAATGAGCAGTTCTTC	CASSSLRGKGPNEQFF
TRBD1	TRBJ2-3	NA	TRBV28	TGTGCCAGCAGTTTCCTACAGGGGGCGGGAGATACGCAGTATTTT	CASSFLQGAGDTQYF
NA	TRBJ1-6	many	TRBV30	TGTGCCTGGAGTGAGCGGCATAATTCACCCCTCCACTTT	CAWSERHNSPLHF
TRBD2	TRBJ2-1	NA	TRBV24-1	TGTGCCACCAGTGCGGCTAGCGGGAGGACCTACAATGAGCAGTTCTTC	CATSAASGRTYNEQFF
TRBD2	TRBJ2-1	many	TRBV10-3	TGTGCCATCAGTGAGGCAGCGGGAGGTCCGGGGGTACGCAATGAGCAGTTCTTC	CAISEAAGGPGVRNEQFF
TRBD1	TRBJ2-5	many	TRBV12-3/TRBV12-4	TGTGCCAGTTGGACAGGGGGTGGAGAGACCCAGTACTTC	CASWTGGGETQYF
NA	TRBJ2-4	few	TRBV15	TGTGCCACCAGGTCCGAGCAGGGAGCCAAAAACATTCAGTACTTC	CATRSEQGAKNIQYF
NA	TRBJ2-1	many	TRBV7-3	TGTGCCAGCAGCCCATGGACGGTTTCCTACAATGAGCAGTTCTTC	CASSPWTVSYNEQFF
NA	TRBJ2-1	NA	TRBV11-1	TGTGCCAGCAGCTTAGTTGGACTATCCCCAGATGAGCAGTTCTTC	CASSLVGLSPDEQFF
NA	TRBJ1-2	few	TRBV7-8	TGTGCCAGCAGCTTAGAGGGTAGGCTACTCCATGGCTACCCCTTC	CASSLEGRLLHGYPF
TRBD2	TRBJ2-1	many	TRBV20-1	TGCAGTGCTGCCTTCGGGAAGCGGGGCTACAATGAGCAGTTCTTC	CSAAFGKRGYNEQFF
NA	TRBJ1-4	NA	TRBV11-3	TGTGCCAGCAGCTCGGTGTCGGGAGGGTATGAAAAACTGTTTTTT	CASSSVSGGYEKLFF
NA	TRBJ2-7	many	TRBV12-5	TGTGCTAGTGGCGAGGCCTTGATTTCCTACGAGCAGTACTTC	CASGEALISYEQYF
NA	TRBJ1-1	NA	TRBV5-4	TGTGCCAGCAGCTTGGTGGTGGGGTTCCGAAACACTGAAGCTTTCTTT	CASSLVVGFRNTEAFF
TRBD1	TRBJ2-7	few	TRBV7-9	TGTGCCAGCAGCCCTGGGACAGAAAACTACGAGCAGTACTTC	CASSPGTENYEQYF
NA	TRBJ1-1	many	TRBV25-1	TGTGCCAGCAGTGAATGGGGGCAGAACACTGAAGCTTTCTTT	CASSEWGQNTEAFF
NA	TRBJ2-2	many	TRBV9	TGTGCCAGCAGCGCCCGGTCGGGTAACACCGGGGAGCTGTTTTTT	CASSARSGNTGELFF
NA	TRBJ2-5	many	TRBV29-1	TGCAGCGTTGTACGAGGGGGGTTTGAGACCCAGTACTTC	CSVVRGGFETQYF
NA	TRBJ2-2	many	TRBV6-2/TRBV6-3	TGTGCCAGCAAACAGGGATTCGGGGAGCTGTTTTTT	CASKQGFGELFF
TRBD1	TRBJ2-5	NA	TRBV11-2	TGTGCCAGCGGCAAGACAGGGGGTACAATCCAAGAGACCCAGTACTTC	CASGKTGGTIQETQYF
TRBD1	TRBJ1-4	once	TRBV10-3	TGTGCCATCAGTGAGCCGGGACAGGGATACAATGAAAAACTGTTTTTT	CAISEPGQGYNEKLFF
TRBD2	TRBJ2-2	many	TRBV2	TGTGCCAGCAGGGAGGGACTATCCGGGGAGCTGTTTTTT	CASREGLSGELFF
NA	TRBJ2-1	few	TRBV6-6	TGTGCCAGCAGTCACTCGAACCCCCCCTACAATGAGCAGTTCTTC	CASSHSNPPYNEQFF
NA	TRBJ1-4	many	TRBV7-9	TGTGCCAGCAGCTTAGAGGGGTTTGATGAAAAACTGTTTTTT	CASSLEGFDEKLFF
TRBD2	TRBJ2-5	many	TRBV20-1	TGCAGTGCTAGGGAGCGGGGGAGAGAGACCCAGTACTTC	CSARERGRETQYF
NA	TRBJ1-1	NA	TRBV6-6	TGTGCCAGCACCCAACCAGAGAACACTGAAGCTTTCTTT	CASTQPENTEAFF
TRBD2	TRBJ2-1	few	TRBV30	TGTGCCTGGAGTCCCCCGGGACTAGCGCAGGGGAATGAGCAGTTCTTC	CAWSPPGLAQGNEQFF
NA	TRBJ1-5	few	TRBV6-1	TGTGCCAGCAGTCAATATCCGGAGGGAATACAGCCCCAGCATTTT	CASSQYPEGIQPQHF
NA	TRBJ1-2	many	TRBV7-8	TGTGCCAGCAGCCCCAGGGCTCGGGGTCTCAACTATGGCTACACCTTC	CASSPRARGLNYGYTF
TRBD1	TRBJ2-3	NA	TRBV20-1	TGCAGTGCTGTGCCGGGACAGGGGTTAACAGATACGCAGTATTTT	CSAVPGQGLTDTQYF
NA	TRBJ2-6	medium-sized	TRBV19	TGTGCCAGTAGTATCAGGGACGCTGGGGCCAACGTCCTGACTTTC	CASSIRDAGANVLTF
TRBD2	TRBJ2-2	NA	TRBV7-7	TGTGCTAGCATTACTAGCGGGAGTGGCGGGGAGCTGTTTTTT	CASITSGSGGELFF
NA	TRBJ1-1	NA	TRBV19	TGTGCCAGTAGTATGGGAAGCCTTGAAGCTTTCTTT	CASSMGSLEAFF
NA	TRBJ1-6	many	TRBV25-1	TGTGCCAGCAAATGGGGGGACCATGGAAATTCACCCCTCCACTTT	CASKWGDHGNSPLHF
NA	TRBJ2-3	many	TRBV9	TGTGCCAGCAGCCCGGACAGACGGGCCGACACAGATACGCAGTATTTT	CASSPDRRADTDTQYF
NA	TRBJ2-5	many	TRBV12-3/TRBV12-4	TGTGCCAGCAGTTTCACCGGGATCCAAGAGACCCAGTACTTC	CASSFTGIQETQYF
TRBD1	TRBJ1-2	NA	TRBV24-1	TGTGCCACCAGTGATTTGGGACAGGGGGGAGGCTACACCTTC	CATSDLGQGGGYTF